Listed below are T cell receptor beta chains from one sample, sequenced in a study of cytomegalovirus exposure and HLA in healthy donors. TCRdb's copy holds only in-frame clones and misses some; the assay was immunoSEQ multiplex PCR. The sample holds about 200,000 clones, 84% seen once. The sequenced sample consisted of PBMCs. These receptors came from a woman in her twenties or thirties in good health and CMV-seropositive. The CDR3 runs from the conserved cysteine through the conserved F or W. The order of the fields is clone size, V gene, J gene, D gene, CDR3 DNA, CDR3 protein. A D gene is named only where the DNA matches it firmly. Not every row has a clone size; where given, it reads once, few, many or a size class.

once	TRBV11-3	TRBJ2-7	TRBD1	TGTGCCAGCAGCTTGGGACAGGGGGGCGAGCAGTACTTC	CASSLGQGGEQYF
-	TRBV27	TRBJ2-1	TRBD1	TGTGCCAGCCAAACCACAGGGGCCTCCTACAATGAGCAGTTCTTC	CASQTTGASYNEQFF
-	TRBV2	TRBJ2-1	-	TGTGCCAGCAGTGGGGGGCCAGGTCCCGATGAGCAGTTCTTC	CASSGGPGPDEQFF
-	TRBV15	TRBJ1-5	TRBD1	TGTGCCACCAGCAGAGGAGGGACAGGGGTTGATCAGCCCCAGCATTTT	CATSRGGTGVDQPQHF
-	TRBV5-1	TRBJ2-5	TRBD1	TGCGCCAGCAGCTTGGACAGGGGGCGTCAGACCCAGTACTTC	CASSLDRGRQTQYF
-	TRBV5-1	TRBJ2-1	TRBD2	TGCGCCAGCAGCTTGACTTGGACTAGCGACTACTACAATGAGCAGTTCTTC	CASSLTWTSDYYNEQFF
-	TRBV9	TRBJ1-3	-	TGTGCCAGCAGCTCCCGCGAGGTAATCTCTGGAAACACCATATATTTT	CASSSREVISGNTIYF
-	TRBV7-2	TRBJ2-7	TRBD2	TGTGCCAGCAGCTTAGACGGACTAGCGGGGACCTACGAGCAGTACTTC	CASSLDGLAGTYEQYF
-	TRBV5-1	TRBJ1-1	-	TGCGCCAGCAGCGTGGTGGCCCAAAACACTGAAGCTTTCTTT	CASSVVAQNTEAFF
-	TRBV19	TRBJ1-5	TRBD1	TGTGCCAGTAGGGGGACAGATTATAGCAATCAGCCCCAGCATTTT	CASRGTDYSNQPQHF
-	TRBV6-5	TRBJ2-7	-	TGTGCCAGCAGTTACAGCAGGTTTTCCTACGAGCAGTACTTC	CASSYSRFSYEQYF
-	TRBV5-1	TRBJ2-3	TRBD1	TGCGCCAGCAGCTTGGTACGGGACAGGGCCACAGATACGCAGTATTTT	CASSLVRDRATDTQYF
-	TRBV5-6	TRBJ2-1	-	TGTGCCAGCAGCTTTACTAGCTTCAATGAGCAGTTCTTC	CASSFTSFNEQFF